These 5 T cell receptor beta chains came from one sample sequenced in a study of identical twins (dated by TCRdb to the mid-2010s). The method was 5' RACE. Sequencing instrument: Illumina HiSeq 2000. In-frame beta chains were kept once TCRdb had trimmed the public reads at Q25 with fastp and called clones with MiXCR. All rows with the same CDR3 protein become a single entry with the most common DNA and genes. Across this sample there are around 650,000 distinct CDR3 sequences, with less than 9% seen only once. The ten biggest clones cover around 1.6% of the sample. These records were also assigned to another study, of yellow fever vaccine responses in identical twins.

Sequencing was carried out using PBMCs. Every receptor here comes from a woman under 30 in good health.

This clonotype came up many times. The rearrangement uses TRBV6-1 and TRBJ2-2; no clear D gene. Germline V gene data show CDR1 as MNHNS and CDR2 as SASEGT. The CDR3 runs 13 residues. V was clipped by 0 bases and J by 7 bases, with 6 bases between them. CDR3 in amino acids: CASSEAENGELFF. The CDR3, as DNA: TGTGCCAGCAGTGAAGCTGAGAACGGGGAGCTGTTTTTT.

This clonotype was seen many times. The chain carries TRBV29-1 and TRBJ2-7; D might be TRBD2 (7 bases). The CDR3 has 15 residues. Germline values: CDR1 SQVTM, CDR2 ANQGSEA. The V gene lost 0 bases and the J gene lost 7 bases, with 19 bases spanning the gap. This CDR3 reads CSVEDRRGGVREQYF. The DNA of the CDR3 is TGCAGCGTTGAAGATCGCAGGGGAGGGGTTAGGGAGCAGTACTTC.

This clonotype came up a few times. For the CDR3, the DNA is TGTGCCAGCAGCTTTGACATCGGCCGTCAAGAGACCCAGTACTTC. Its translation: CASSFDIGRQETQYF. V gene TRBV7-8 combines with J gene TRBJ2-5; no clear D. The germline V gene encodes CDR1 SGHVS and CDR2 FQNEAQ. Trimming stripped 3 bases from V and 2 bases from J, with 13 bases between. This CDR3 contains 15 residues.

This clonotype was counted many times. J is TRBJ2-5 and V is TRBV7-6; no firm D call. Trimming took 0 bases from V and 5 from J, leaving 7 bases between them. The germline V gene encodes CDR1 SGHVS and CDR2 FNYEAQ. The CDR3 consists of 13 residues. CDR3 sequence reads: CASSLASRETQYF. The CDR3 region has the DNA TGTGCCAGCAGCTTAGCTTCTCGGGAGACCCAGTACTTC.

This clonotype was recorded at least ten times. The chain carries TRBV10-2 and TRBJ1-5, with a possible D match to TRBD1 (5 bases). Trimming left V 7 bases short and J 2 bases short, with 12 bases between. The CDR3 runs 14 residues. Germline values: CDR1 WSHSY, CDR2 SAAADI. The CDR3 is CASKTGGRNQPQHF. The CDR3 DNA sequence: TGCGCCAGCAAAACAGGCGGGCGCAATCAGCCCCAGCATTTT.